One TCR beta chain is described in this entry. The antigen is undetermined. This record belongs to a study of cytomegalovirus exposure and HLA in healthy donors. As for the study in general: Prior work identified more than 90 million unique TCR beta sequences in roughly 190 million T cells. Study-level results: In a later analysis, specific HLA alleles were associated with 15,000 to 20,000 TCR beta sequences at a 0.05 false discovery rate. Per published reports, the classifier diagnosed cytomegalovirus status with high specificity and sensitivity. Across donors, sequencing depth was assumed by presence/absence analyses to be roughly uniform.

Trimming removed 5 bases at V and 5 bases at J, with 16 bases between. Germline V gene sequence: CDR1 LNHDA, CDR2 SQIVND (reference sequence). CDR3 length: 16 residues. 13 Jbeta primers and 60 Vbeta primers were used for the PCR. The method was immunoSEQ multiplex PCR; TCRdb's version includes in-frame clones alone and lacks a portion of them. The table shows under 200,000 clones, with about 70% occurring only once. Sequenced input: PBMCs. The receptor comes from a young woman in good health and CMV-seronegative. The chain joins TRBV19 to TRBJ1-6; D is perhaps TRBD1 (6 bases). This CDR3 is CASSRNRVADNSPLHF. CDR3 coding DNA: TGTGCCAGTAGTCGAAACAGGGTAGCCGATAATTCACCCCTCCACTTT.